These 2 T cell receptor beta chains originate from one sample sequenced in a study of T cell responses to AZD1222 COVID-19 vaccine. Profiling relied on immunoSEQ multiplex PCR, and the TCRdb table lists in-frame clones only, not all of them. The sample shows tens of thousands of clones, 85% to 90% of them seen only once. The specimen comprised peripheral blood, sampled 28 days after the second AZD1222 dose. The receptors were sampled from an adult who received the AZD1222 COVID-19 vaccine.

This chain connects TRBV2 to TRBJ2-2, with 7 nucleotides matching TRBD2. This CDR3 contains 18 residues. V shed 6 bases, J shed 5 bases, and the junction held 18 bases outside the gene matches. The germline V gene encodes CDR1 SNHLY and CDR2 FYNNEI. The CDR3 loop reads CASRNPRGGGAGTGELFF. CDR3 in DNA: TGTGCCAGCAGGAACCCCCGGGGCGGGGGAGCGGGGACCGGGGAGCTGTTTTTT.

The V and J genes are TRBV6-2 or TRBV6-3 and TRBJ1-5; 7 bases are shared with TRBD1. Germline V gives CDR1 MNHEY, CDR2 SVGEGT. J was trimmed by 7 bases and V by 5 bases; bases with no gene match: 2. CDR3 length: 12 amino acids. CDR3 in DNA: TGTGCCAGCAGTCGGGACAGACAGCCCCAGCATTTT. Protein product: CASSRDRQPQHF.